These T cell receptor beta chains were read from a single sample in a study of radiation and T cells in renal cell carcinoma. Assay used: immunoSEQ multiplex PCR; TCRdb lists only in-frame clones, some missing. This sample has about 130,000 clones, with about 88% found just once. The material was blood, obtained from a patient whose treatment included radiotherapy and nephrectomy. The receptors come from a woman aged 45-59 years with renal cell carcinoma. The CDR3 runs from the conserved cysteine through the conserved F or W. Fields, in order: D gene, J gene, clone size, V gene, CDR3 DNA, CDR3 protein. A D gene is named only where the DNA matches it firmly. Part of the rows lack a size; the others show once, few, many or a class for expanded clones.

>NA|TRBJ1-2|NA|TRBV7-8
TGTGCCAGCAGCTTAGGGGCCCTTAACTATGGCTACACCTTC
CASSLGALNYGYTF
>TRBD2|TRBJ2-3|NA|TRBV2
TGTGCCAGCAGCCCCCTGACTAGCGGGGGATCAGATACGCAGTATTTT
CASSPLTSGGSDTQYF
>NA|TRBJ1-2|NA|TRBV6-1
TGTGCCAGCAACGGACCGGGGCCCTACACCTTC
CASNGPGPYTF
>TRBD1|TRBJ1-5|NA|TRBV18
TGTGCCAGCTCACCTTTACAGGGGGTAGGTCAGCCCCAGCATTTT
CASSPLQGVGQPQHF
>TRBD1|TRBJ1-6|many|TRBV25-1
TGTGCCAGCAGTGATTGGGACAGGAATTCACCCCTCCACTTT
CASSDWDRNSPLHF
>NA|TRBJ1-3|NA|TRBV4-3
TGCGCCAGCAGCCAAGACAGGAGCTCTGGAAACACCATATATTTT
CASSQDRSSGNTIYF
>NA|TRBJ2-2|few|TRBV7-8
TGTGCCAGCAGCCCGGGACGGACGAACACCGGGGAGCTGTTTTTT
CASSPGRTNTGELFF
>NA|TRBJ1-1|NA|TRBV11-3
TGTGCCAGCAGCTCTTCATACAGGGTGCCGGCTTTCTTT
CASSSSYRVPAFF
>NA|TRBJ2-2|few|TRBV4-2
TGTGCCAGCAGCCAAGCAGTAGTAGCAACCGGGGAGCTGTTTTTT
CASSQAVVATGELFF
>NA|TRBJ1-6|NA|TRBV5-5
TGTGCCAGCAGCTTGGGGGGCGGACATTCACCCCTCCACTTT
CASSLGGGHSPLHF
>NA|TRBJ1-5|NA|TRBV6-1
TGTGCCAGCAGTGAAGCCAAGCATCAGCCCCAGCATTTT
CASSEAKHQPQHF
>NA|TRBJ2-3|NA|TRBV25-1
TGTGCCAGCAGTGAATGGGCCACAGATACGCAGTATTTT
CASSEWATDTQYF
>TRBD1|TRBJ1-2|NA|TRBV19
TGTGCCAGTAGTACGGGACAGGGGACCTATGGCTACACCTTC
CASSTGQGTYGYTF
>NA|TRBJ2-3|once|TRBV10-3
TGTGCCATCACCGCTGACTCGGGGAGCACAGATACGCAGTATTTT
CAITADSGSTDTQYF
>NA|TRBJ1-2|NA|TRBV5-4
TGTGCCAGCAGTCAGATAGGGGGGGGCTATGGCTACACCTTC
CASSQIGGGYGYTF
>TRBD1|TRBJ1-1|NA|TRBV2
TGTGCCAGCAGTGAATTCGGTGGGGGACAGGGAATAGGAGCTTTCTTT
CASSEFGGGQGIGAFF
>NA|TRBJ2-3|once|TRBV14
TGTGCCAGCAGCCCTTTACTGGGGCTAGCACCCAACACAGATACGCAGTATTTT
CASSPLLGLAPNTDTQYF
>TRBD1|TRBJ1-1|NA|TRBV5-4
TGTGCCAGCAGCCGGGACAGGTTACTTACGGTTAGCACTGAAGCTTTCTTT
CASSRDRLLTVSTEAFF
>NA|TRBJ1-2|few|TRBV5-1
TGCGCCAGCAGCTCGAGTCCCAGGGTAGGGTATGGCTACACCTTC
CASSSSPRVGYGYTF
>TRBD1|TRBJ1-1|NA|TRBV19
TGTGCCAGTAGTATGGACAGGGGGAGGACTGAAGCTTTCTTT
CASSMDRGRTEAFF
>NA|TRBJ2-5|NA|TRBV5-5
TGTGCCAGCAGCTGGGACGTTGGGACCCAGTACTTC
CASSWDVGTQYF
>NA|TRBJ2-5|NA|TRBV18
TGTGCCAGCTCTACCACCCAGGGCAGGGAAGAGACCCAGTACTTC
CASSTTQGREETQYF
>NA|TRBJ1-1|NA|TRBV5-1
TGCGCCAGCAGCTTGGAGGTTAATCGGGGAGGGAACACTGAAGCTTTCTTT
CASSLEVNRGGNTEAFF
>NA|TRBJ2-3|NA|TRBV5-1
TGCGCCAGCTCTTCAGGCAGGGTCACAGATACGCAGTATTTT
CASSSGRVTDTQYF
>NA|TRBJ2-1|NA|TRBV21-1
TGTGCCAGCAGCAAAGGGCACCCAGCCCAGCGGGGGATAGGGAATGAGCAGTTCTTC
CASSKGHPAQRGIGNEQFF
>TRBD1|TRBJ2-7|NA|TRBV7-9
TGTGCCAGCAGCTTAGCGGGACAGGGAGGCGAGCAGTACTTC
CASSLAGQGGEQYF
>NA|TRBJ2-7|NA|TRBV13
TGTGCCAGCAGCTTAGAGGGGGTAAGGGTGCGAAACGAGCAGTACTTC
CASSLEGVRVRNEQYF
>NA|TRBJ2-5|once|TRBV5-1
TGCGCCAGCAGCTTGGGACTCTTGCAAGAGACCCAGTACTTC
CASSLGLLQETQYF
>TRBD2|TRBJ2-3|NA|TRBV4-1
TGCGCCAGCAGCCAAGAGGGGACTAGCGGGGCCACAGATACGCAGTATTTT
CASSQEGTSGATDTQYF
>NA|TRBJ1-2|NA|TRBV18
TGTGCCAGCTCATCCGAAGTGATACCTAACTATGGCTACACCTTC
CASSSEVIPNYGYTF
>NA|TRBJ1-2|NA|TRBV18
TGTGCCAGCTCACCAAGGCAGGAGCGCTATGGCTACACCTTC
CASSPRQERYGYTF
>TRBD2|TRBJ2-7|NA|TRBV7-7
TGTGCTAGCAGCTTAAGCAGCGGGAGCTCCTACGAGCAGTACTTC
CASSLSSGSSYEQYF
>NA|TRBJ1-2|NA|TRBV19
TGTGCCAGTAGTACTAGTAGGACAACCGGCTATGGCTACACCTTC
CASSTSRTTGYGYTF
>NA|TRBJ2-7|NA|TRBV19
TGTGCCAGTAGCGCACCCCTCCGGGGAAAGAGCTACGAGCAGTACTTC
CASSAPLRGKSYEQYF
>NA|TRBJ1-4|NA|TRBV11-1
TGTGCCAGCGGTCTTTCGGGGACGCAGGCGGAAAAACTGTTTTTT
CASGLSGTQAEKLFF
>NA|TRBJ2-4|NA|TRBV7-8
TGTGCCAGCAGCTTATCAACATTACTAGCCAAAAACATTCAGTACTTC
CASSLSTLLAKNIQYF
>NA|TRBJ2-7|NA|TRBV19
TGTGCCAGTAGCCCATCCCGGGACGCGGGCGAGCAGTACTTC
CASSPSRDAGEQYF
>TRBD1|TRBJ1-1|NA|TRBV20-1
TGCAGTGTTAACAGGGGCACTGAAGCTTTCTTT
CSVNRGTEAFF
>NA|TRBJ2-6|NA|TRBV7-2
TGTGCCAGCAGCTCGGACAGCTTTAGCGTCCTGACTTTC
CASSSDSFSVLTF
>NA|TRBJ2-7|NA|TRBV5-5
TGTGCCAGCTCAGGCCAGGGCGAGCAGTACTTC
CASSGQGEQYF
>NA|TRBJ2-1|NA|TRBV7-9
TGTGCCAGCAGCCGGGACGGCGATGAGCAGTTCTTC
CASSRDGDEQFF
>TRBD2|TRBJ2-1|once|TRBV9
TGTGCCAGCAGCGTAGGGACTAGCGGGTACGTGAGCGAGCAGTTCTTC
CASSVGTSGYVSEQFF
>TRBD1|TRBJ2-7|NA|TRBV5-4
TGTGCCAGCAGCAAGACAGGGCTTAGCGAGCAGTACTTC
CASSKTGLSEQYF
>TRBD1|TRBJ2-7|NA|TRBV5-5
TGTGCCAGCAGCCACCCGACAGGGGACTTGTCTTACTACGAGCAGTACTTC
CASSHPTGDLSYYEQYF
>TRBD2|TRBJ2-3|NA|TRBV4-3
TGCGCCAGCAGCCAGAGACTAGCGGGGGGAAGCACAGATACGCAGTATTTT
CASSQRLAGGSTDTQYF
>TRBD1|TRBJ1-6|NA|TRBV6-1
TGTGCCAGCAGTGTAAGACAGGGGGCAGGGTACAATTCACCCCTCCACTTT
CASSVRQGAGYNSPLHF
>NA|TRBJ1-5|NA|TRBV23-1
TGCGCCAGCAGTATTAACAGTCAGCGGCAGCCCCAGCATTTT
CASSINSQRQPQHF
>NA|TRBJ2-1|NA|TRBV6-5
TGTGCCAGCAGCCACCGGGGACAAGACAATGAGCAGTTCTTC
CASSHRGQDNEQFF